The 18 T cell receptor beta chains in this list originate from one sample, sequenced in a study of cytomegalovirus exposure and HLA in healthy donors. Researchers ran the PCR with 60 Vbeta and 13 Jbeta primers. Profiled with immunoSEQ multiplex PCR; TCRdb holds only in-frame clones, not every one. The data show around 200,000 clones, 80% seen once. Sequenced input: PBMCs. The receptors derive from a boy younger than 18 in good health and CMV-seronegative.

The chain carries TRBV29-1 and TRBJ2-7; 10 bases are shared with TRBD2. The junction had 0 bases not matched to a gene; V was cut back by 2 bases and J by 5 bases. In germline, CDR1 is SQVTM, CDR2 ANQGSEA. The CDR3 covers 12 residues. This chain's CDR3 is CSVELAGDEQYF. The CDR3, as DNA: TGCAGCGTTGAACTAGCGGGAGACGAGCAGTACTTC.

This clone was detected only a few times. The rearrangement joins TRBV4-3 to TRBJ2-2; 11 bases line up with TRBD1. V lost 0 bases and J lost 4; bases outside the gene matches: 4. Looked up from germline, CDR1 is LGHNA and CDR2 is YSLEER. CDR3 length: 17 amino acids. CDR3 DNA: TGCGCCAGCAGCCAAGAGTGGGACAGGGGGACCACCGGGGAGCTGTTTTTT. This sequence encodes CASSQEWDRGTTGELFF.

The chain carries TRBV6-6 and TRBJ2-5; no clear D gene. Judging by the DNA end, TRBJ2-7 fits better; the J call may be wrong. Germline V gene data show CDR1 as MNHNY and CDR2 as SVGAGI (reference sequence). CDR3 length equals 15 residues. The CDR3 region has the DNA TGTGCCAGCAGTTATAGTCCGCCTAGCTCCTACGAGCAGTACTTC. This translates into CASSYSPPSSYEQYF.

J is TRBJ1-1 and V is TRBV18, with a possible D match to TRBD1 (6 bases). Germline assignment: CDR1 KGHSH and CDR2 LQKENI. The CDR3 has 17 residues. Trimming removed 1 base from V and 1 base from J, with 16 bases in between. CDR3 protein: CASSPRDSDRPNTEAFF. The CDR3 coding sequence is TGTGCCAGCTCACCACGGGATTCGGACAGACCGAACACTGAAGCTTTCTTT.

This sequence joins TRBV5-5 and TRBJ1-4; 8 nucleotides line up with TRBD1. With V trimmed by 4 bases and J by 0 bases, 5 bases remained unmatched. The CDR3 sequence is 16 residues long. CDR1 is SGHKS and CDR2 is YYEKEE in the germline V gene (reference sequence). In DNA form, the CDR3 reads TGTGCCAGCAGCCGCCTGACAGGGGCAACTAATGAAAAACTGTTTTTT. Protein product: CASSRLTGATNEKLFF.

This clone was seen a single time. The V and J genes are TRBV7-3 and TRBJ2-5; perhaps TRBD1 as D (6 bases). Germline CDR1 and CDR2: SGHTA and FQGTGA. Trimming pared 0 bases from V and 5 bases from J, leaving 19 bases between. The CDR3 is made up of 17 amino acids. The CDR3: CASSLTGIVRDMETQYF. The CDR3, as DNA: TGTGCCAGCAGCTTAACGGGGATCGTCCGGGACATGGAGACCCAGTACTTC.

A note on this clone: Other DNA sequences in this sample translate to the same CDR3. The chain employs TRBV10-3 and TRBJ2-5; D possibly corresponds to TRBD2 (7 bases). The germline V gene has CDR1 ENHRY and CDR2 SYGVKD. The CDR3 is 14 amino acids. V was cut by 10 bases and J by 5 bases, with 20 bases left in between. Written as DNA, the CDR3 is TGTGCCAACTCCGGGACGGGGGGCGAGGAGACCCAGTACTTC. Translation: CANSGTGGEETQYF.

The chain combines TRBV30 with TRBJ2-5; TRBD2 matches at 8 bases. The CDR3 sequence is 14 residues long. After removal of 1 base from V and 11 bases from J, the junction contained 12 bases not matched to a gene. Per the germline V gene, CDR1 is GTSNPN and CDR2 is SVGIG (reference sequence). CDR3 nucleotide sequence: TGTGCCTGGAGTGGGCCAGATGCGGGAGGAAAGCAGTACTTC. Translation: CAWSGPDAGGKQYF.

The genes are TRBV5-1 and TRBJ2-5; 7 bases match TRBD1. The J call is doubtful: the DNA matches TRBJ2-7 better. The CDR3 sequence is 13 residues long. CDR1 SGHRS and CDR2 YFSETQ come from the germline V gene. The CDR3 spells CASSLGQGSEQYF. Here the CDR3 DNA reads TGCGCCAGCAGCTTGGGACAGGGATCCGAGCAGTACTTC.

V usage is TRBV7-9 and J usage is TRBJ2-5; 8 nucleotides agree with TRBD2. Near its end, the DNA agrees better with TRBJ2-7, so the J call may be wrong. This CDR3 is built from 13 residues. CDR1 is SEHNR, CDR2 FQNEAQ, per germline (reference sequence). CDR3 residues: CASRSGSKYEQYF. The CDR3 region has the DNA TGTGCCAGCAGGAGCGGGAGCAAATACGAGCAGTACTTC.

The chain carries TRBV25-1 and TRBJ2-2, with TRBD1 matching 9 bases. The germline V gene has CDR1 MGHDK and CDR2 SYGVNS. CDR3 size: 14 residues. Germline trimming cut 4 bases from V and 5 bases from J; bases unmatched to any gene: 2. CDR3 nucleotides: TGTGCCAGCAGTGGGACAGGGGAAACCGGGGAGCTGTTTTTT. Translated: CASSGTGETGELFF.

The chain is built from TRBV5-5 and TRBJ2-1, with D maybe TRBD2 (6 bases). Trimming removed 0 bases at V and 0 bases at J, with 7 bases between. Germline V CDR1 and CDR2: SGHKS, YYEKEE (reference sequence). This CDR3 has 15 amino acids. For the CDR3, the DNA is TGTGCCAGCAGCTTGGACGGGAGCTCCTACAATGAGCAGTTCTTC. It translates to CASSLDGSSYNEQFF.

As DNA, the CDR3 is TGTGCCAGCAGCTCCAGACAGGGGGTAACTAATGAAAAACTGTTTTTT. Its protein is CASSSRQGVTNEKLFF. The chain has TRBV11-3 and TRBJ1-4; 9 bases are a match to TRBD1. Per the germline V gene, CDR1 is SGHNT and CDR2 is YENEEA. The CDR3 has 16 amino acids. V was pared by 4 bases and J by 1 base, with 4 bases of the junction left unmatched. The full variable domain, rest sourced from reference TRBV11-3 and TRBJ1-4, is EAGVVQSPRYKIIEKKQPVAFWCNPISGHNTLYWYLQNLGQGPELLIRYENEEAVDDSQLPKDRFSAERLKGVDSTLKIQPAELGDSAVYLCASSSRQGVTNEKLFFGSGTQLSVL.

The chain couples TRBV7-3 to TRBJ2-1; the match to TRBD2 covers 13 bases. Germline V lookup: CDR1 SGHTA, CDR2 FQGTGA. The CDR3 contains 18 residues. Trimming removed 0 bases from V and 5 bases from J; junction bases left unmatched: 7. CDR3 sequence: CASSLTYTGTSGDNEQFF. CDR3 sequence (DNA): TGTGCCAGCAGCTTAACCTACACCGGGACTAGCGGGGACAATGAGCAGTTCTTC.

This clone has a single count. The rearrangement links TRBV5-1 to TRBJ1-1; 7 bases fit TRBD1. This CDR3 spans 14 amino acids. The germline CDR1 and CDR2 sequences are SGHRS and YFSETQ. The junction had 4 bases not matched to a gene; V was cut back by 3 bases and J by 2 bases. In DNA, the CDR3 is TGCGCCAGCAGCTCGGGACAGACTAACACTGAAGCTTTCTTT. Translated: CASSSGQTNTEAFF.

This chain joins TRBV4-2 and TRBJ2-7; D might be TRBD2 (6 bases). CDR3 length: 13 amino acids. Germline V gene sequence: CDR1 LGHNA, CDR2 YNFKEQ. The ends were cut back, 2 bases at V and 1 base at J, with 6 bases in the middle. This CDR3 is CASSQRGSYEQYF. The CDR3 DNA reads as TGTGCCAGCAGCCAACGGGGGTCCTACGAGCAGTACTTC.

This clone was recorded only once. V is TRBV14 and J is TRBJ1-3, with 9 bases that match TRBD1. Losses at the gene ends were 3 bases for V and 0 bases for J; bases not matched to a gene: 3. Per germline, CDR1 SGHDN and CDR2 FVKESK. This CDR3 is built from 16 residues. The chain's CDR3 is CASSQETGGSGNTIYF. For the CDR3, the DNA is TGTGCCAGCAGCCAGGAGACAGGGGGCTCTGGAAACACCATATATTTT. The full variable domain, its missing parts supplied by reference TRBV14 and TRBJ1-3, is EAGVTQFPSHSVIEKGQTVTLRCDPISGHDNLYWYRRVMGKEIKFLLHFVKESKQDESGMPNNRFLAERTGGTYSTLKVQPAELEDSGVYFCASSQETGGSGNTIYFGEGSWLTVV.

This chain joins TRBV7-3 and TRBJ2-5; 7 positions match TRBD1. CDR1 is SGHTA and CDR2 is FQGTGA in the germline V gene. CDR3 length equals 13 residues. V was clipped by 5 bases and J by 3 bases; unmatched bases: 3. CDR3 coding DNA: TGTGCCAGCAGCCAAGACAGGGAAGAGACCCAGTACTTC. It translates to CASSQDREETQYF.